The text below deals with one T cell receptor beta chain. CDR3 length: 16 residues. Germline CDR1 reads MGHDK; CDR2 reads SYGVNS. V was clipped by 4 bases and J by 3 bases; unmatched bases: 5. This sample was taken from a study of cytomegalovirus exposure and HLA in healthy donors. The PCR contained 60 Vbeta and 13 Jbeta primers. Produced via immunoSEQ multiplex PCR; TCRdb's table is partial and in-frame only. The sample lists fewer than 200,000 clones, approximately 72% occurring once. The J gene is TRBJ2-2, the V gene TRBV25-1; 10 positions agree with TRBD1. Sequences were obtained from PBMCs. This TCR derives from a human donor in good health. CDR3 loop: CASSVTGGGYTGELFF. DNA for the CDR3: TGTGCCAGCAGTGTGACAGGGGGCGGCTACACCGGGGAGCTGTTTTTT.